These 6 T cell receptor beta chains came from one sample sequenced in a study of shared clonotypes between healthy human individuals. Sequenced by immunoSEQ multiplex PCR; TCRdb stores in-frame clones only, minus some. The sample has about 2.4 million clones, approximately 92% seen once. The sequencing input was naive CD4+ T cells sorted from blood. The subset here: CD45RA+ positively selected. These receptors originate from a man between 18 and 35 years old in good health.

The genes are TRBV7-9 and TRBJ1-6, with D unclear. Germline V gene sequence: CDR1 SEHNR, CDR2 FQNEAQ (reference sequence). The CDR3 is 14 residues long. V gave up 0 bases and J gave up 5 bases, with 5 bases separating them. CDR3 nucleotides: TGTGCCAGCAGCTTAGCGCAGGATAATTCACCCCTCCACTTT. This gives the protein CASSLAQDNSPLHF.

Notes on this clone: Other DNA sequences in the same sample also yield this CDR3. The rearrangement links TRBV6-1 to TRBJ2-2; the D is unclear. Germline values: CDR1 MNHNS, CDR2 SASEGT. Trimming took 6 bases from V and 2 from J, leaving 7 bases between them. The CDR3 contains 13 residues. CDR3 DNA: TGTGCCAGCAGGGACGGAAACACCGGGGAGCTGTTTTTT. Amino acids: CASRDGNTGELFF.

This chain uses TRBV7-9 with TRBJ2-7; the match to TRBD2 covers 7 bases. J was trimmed by 7 bases and V by 5 bases; bases with no gene match: 14. CDR1 is SEHNR and CDR2 is FQNEAQ in the germline V gene (reference sequence). The CDR3 consists of 15 residues. CDR3 coding DNA: TGTGCCAGCAGCGGGGGGGAGCGGGGCACGACAGAGCAGTACTTC. This encodes CASSGGERGTTEQYF.

This chain uses TRBV10-3 with TRBJ2-2; D tentatively fits TRBD1 or TRBD2 (5 bases each). This CDR3 comprises 12 residues. The V gene lost 10 bases and the J gene lost 4 bases, with 10 bases spanning the gap. Germline CDR1 ENHRY, CDR2 SYGVKD. This CDR3 reads CATGRATGELFF. The CDR3 DNA sequence: TGTGCCACGGGGCGGGCCACCGGGGAGCTGTTTTTT.

The rearrangement links TRBV30 to TRBJ2-4; tentatively, D is TRBD1 (6 bases). The CDR3 is 13 residues long. The germline gives CDR1 GTSNPN, CDR2 SVGIG (reference sequence). The germline V and J ends were trimmed by 6 bases and 3 bases, with 12 bases remaining between them. The CDR3 DNA is TGTGCCTGCAGGGGTTCGTTCAAAAACATTCAGTACTTC. This translates into CACRGSFKNIQYF.

V is TRBV9 and J is TRBJ2-6; possibly TRBD1 for D (5 bases). Germline assignment: CDR1 SGDLS and CDR2 YYNGEE. The CDR3 sequence is 16 residues long. Trimming took off 0 bases at V and 0 bases at J, with 7 bases between the two ends. CDR3 DNA: TGTGCCAGCAGCGTAGCAGGGTCCTCTGGGGCCAACGTCCTGACTTTC. Translation: CASSVAGSSGANVLTF.